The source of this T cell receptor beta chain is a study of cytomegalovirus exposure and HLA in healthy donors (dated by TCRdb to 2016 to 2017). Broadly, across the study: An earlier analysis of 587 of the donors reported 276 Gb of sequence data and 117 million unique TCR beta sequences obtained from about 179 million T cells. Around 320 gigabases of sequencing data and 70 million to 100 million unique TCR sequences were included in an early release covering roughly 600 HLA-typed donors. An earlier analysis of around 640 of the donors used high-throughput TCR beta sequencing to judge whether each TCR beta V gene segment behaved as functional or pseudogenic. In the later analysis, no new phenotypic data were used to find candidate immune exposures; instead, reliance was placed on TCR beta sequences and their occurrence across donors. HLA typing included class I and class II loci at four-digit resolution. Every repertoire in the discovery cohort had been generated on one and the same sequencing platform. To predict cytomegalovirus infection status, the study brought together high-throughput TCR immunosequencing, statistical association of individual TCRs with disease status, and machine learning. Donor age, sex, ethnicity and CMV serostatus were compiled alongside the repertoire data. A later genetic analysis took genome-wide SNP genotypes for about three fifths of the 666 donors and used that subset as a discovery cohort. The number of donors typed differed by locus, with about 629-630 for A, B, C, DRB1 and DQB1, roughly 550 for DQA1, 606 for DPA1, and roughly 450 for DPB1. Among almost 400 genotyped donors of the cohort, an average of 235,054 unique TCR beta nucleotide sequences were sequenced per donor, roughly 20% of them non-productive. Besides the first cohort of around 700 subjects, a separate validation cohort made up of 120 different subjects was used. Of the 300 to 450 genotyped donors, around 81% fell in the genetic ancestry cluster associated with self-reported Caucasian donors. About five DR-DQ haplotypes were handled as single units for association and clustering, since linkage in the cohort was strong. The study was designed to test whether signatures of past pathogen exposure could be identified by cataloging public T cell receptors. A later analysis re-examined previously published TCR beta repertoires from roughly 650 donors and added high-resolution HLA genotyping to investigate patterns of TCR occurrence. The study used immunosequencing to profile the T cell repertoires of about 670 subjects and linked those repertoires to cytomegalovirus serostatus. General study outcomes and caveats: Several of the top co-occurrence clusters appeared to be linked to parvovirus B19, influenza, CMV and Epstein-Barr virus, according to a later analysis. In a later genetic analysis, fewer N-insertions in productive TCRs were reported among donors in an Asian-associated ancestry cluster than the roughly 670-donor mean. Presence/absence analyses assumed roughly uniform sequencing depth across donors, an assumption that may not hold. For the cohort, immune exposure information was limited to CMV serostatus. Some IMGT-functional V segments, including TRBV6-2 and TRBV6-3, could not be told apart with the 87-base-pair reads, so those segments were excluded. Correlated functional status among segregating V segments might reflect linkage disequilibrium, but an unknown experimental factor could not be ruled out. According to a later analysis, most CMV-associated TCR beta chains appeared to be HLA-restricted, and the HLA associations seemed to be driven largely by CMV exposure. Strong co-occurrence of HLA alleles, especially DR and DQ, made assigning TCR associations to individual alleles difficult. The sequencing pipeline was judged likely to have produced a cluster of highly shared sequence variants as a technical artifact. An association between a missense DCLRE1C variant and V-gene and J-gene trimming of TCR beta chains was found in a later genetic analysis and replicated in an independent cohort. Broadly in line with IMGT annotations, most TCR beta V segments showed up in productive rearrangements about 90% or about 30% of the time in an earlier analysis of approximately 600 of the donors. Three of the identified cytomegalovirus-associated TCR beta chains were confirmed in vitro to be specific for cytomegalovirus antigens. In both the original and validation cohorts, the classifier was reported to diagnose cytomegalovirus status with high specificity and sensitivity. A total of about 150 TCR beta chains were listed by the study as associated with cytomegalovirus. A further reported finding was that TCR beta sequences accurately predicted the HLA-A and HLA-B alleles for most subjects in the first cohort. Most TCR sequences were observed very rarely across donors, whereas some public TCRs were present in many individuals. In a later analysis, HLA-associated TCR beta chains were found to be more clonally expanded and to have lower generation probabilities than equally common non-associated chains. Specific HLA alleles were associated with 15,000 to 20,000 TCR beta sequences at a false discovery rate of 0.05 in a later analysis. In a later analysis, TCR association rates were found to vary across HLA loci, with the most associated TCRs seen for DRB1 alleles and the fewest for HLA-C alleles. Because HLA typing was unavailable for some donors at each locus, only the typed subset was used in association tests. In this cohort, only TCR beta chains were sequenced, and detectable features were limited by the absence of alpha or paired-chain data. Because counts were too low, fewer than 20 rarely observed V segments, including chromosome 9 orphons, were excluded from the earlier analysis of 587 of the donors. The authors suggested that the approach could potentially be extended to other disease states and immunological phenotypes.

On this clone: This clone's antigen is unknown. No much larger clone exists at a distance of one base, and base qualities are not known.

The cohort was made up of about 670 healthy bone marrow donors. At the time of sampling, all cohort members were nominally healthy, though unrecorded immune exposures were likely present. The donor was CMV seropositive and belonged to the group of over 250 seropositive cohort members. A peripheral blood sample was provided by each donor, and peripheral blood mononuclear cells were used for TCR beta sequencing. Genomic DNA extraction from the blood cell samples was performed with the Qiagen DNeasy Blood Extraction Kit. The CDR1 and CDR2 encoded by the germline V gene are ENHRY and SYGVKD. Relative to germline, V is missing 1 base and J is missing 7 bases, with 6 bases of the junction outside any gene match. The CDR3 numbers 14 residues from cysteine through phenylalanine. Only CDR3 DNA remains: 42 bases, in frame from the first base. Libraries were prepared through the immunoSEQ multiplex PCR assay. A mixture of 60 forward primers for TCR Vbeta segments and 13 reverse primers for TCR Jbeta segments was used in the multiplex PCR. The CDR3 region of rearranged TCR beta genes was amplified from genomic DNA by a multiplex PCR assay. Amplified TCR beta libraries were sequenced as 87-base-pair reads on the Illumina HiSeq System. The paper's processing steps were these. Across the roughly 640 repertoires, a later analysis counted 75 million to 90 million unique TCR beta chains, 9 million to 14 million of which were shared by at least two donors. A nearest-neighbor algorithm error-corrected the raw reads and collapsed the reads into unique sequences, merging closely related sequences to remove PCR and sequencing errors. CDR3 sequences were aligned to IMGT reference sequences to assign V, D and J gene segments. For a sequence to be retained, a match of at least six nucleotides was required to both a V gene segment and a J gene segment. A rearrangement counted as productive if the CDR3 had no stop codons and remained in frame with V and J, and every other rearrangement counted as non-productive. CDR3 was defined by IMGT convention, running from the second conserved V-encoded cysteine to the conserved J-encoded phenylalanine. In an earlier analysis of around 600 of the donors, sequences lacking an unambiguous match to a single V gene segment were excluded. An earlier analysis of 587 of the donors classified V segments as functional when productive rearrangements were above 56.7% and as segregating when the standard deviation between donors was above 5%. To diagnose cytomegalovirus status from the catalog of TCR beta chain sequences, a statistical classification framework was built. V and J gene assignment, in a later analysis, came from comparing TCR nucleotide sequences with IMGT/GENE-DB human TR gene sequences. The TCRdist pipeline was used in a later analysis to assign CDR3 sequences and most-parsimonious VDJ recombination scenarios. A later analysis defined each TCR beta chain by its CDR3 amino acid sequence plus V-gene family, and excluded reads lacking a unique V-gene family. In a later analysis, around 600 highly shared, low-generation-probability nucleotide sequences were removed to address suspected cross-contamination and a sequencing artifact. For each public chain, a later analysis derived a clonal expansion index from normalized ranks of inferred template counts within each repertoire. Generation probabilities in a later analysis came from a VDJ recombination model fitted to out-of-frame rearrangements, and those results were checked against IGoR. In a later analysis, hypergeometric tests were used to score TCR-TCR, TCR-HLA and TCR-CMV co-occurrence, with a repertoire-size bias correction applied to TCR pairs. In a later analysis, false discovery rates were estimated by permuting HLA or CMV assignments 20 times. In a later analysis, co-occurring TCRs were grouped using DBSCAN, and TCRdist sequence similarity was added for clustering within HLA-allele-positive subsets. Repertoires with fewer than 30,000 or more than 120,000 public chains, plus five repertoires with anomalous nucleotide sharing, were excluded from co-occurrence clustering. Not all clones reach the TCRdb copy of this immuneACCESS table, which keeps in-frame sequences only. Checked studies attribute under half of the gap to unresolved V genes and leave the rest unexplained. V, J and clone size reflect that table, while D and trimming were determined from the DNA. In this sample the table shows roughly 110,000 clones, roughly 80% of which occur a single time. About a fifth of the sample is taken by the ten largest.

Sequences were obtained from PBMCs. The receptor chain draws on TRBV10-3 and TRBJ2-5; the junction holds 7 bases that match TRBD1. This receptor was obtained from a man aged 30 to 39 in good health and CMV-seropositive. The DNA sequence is TGTGCCATCAGTGAGTTACAGGGGCCCGGGACCCAGTACTTC. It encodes CAISELQGPGTQYF.